The 30 T cell receptor beta chains presented below share a single source sample, sequenced in a study of CD8 T cells in ankylosing spondylitis. MiXCR was run by TCRdb on the 5' RACE reads, yielding one entry per CDR3 protein. The sample includes 200,000 or so distinct CDR3 sequences, 25% to 30% of them seen just once. Source material: blood, either unsorted or a sorted T cell fraction (not recorded which). Receptors originate from a male donor with ankylosing spondylitis or in good health (not recorded which).

This clonotype was detected many times. J is TRBJ2-5 and V is TRBV29-1; the D is unclear. This CDR3 comprises 12 residues. V was trimmed by 7 bases and J by 0 bases, leaving 9 bases between them. Germline CDR1 and CDR2: SQVTM and ANQGSEA. This chain's CDR3 is CSGHINQETQYF. The DNA of the CDR3 is TGCAGCGGCCATATCAACCAAGAGACCCAGTACTTC.

This clonotype was observed at least ten times. The chain joins TRBV7-8 to TRBJ2-4; TRBD2 might be the D (6 bases). The CDR3 is 13 amino acids. Germline CDR1 SGHVS, CDR2 FQNEAQ. Trimming cost V 7 bases and J 7 bases, with 14 bases left between them. The CDR3 nucleotides are TGTGCCAGCACCTTTGGAGGGGAGAACATTCAGTACTTC. Encoded protein: CASTFGGENIQYF.

This clonotype was detected ten times or more. The chain links TRBV12-3 or TRBV12-4 to TRBJ1-5; D is unclear. The ends were cut back, 4 bases at V and 5 bases at J, with 3 bases in the middle. The CDR3 loop spans 11 amino acids. Here the CDR3 reads CASSSHQPQHF. Written as DNA, the CDR3 is TGTGCCAGCAGTTCCCATCAGCCCCAGCATTTT.

The chain links TRBV18 to TRBJ2-1; TRBD2 matches 7 bases. This CDR3 spans 15 amino acids. The ends lost 2 bases at V and 9 bases at J; junction bases unmatched: 10. Germline-derived CDR1 and CDR2 are KGHSH and LQKENI. The CDR3 coding sequence is TGTGCCAGCTCACCAGGTGGCGGGAGTAGGGGTGAGCAGTTCTTC. This encodes CASSPGGGSRGEQFF.

DNA of the CDR3: TGCAGCGTGGCCCTGGGTGGGGCCAACGTCCTGACTTTC. Translated: CSVALGGANVLTF. This chain joins TRBV29-1 and TRBJ2-6, with unresolved D. The germline gives CDR1 SQVTM, CDR2 ANQGSEA. V lost 6 bases and J lost 3, with 9 bases in between. This CDR3 has 13 residues.

This clonotype was counted at least ten times. The J gene is TRBJ2-7, the V gene TRBV5-1; D is possibly TRBD1 or TRBD2 (5 bases each). The V end was cut by 4 bases, the J end by 7 bases, with 12 bases between. Germline V gene lookup returns CDR1 SGHRS and CDR2 YFSETQ. The CDR3 consists of 12 residues. The CDR3 DNA reads as TGCGCCAGCAGCCTCGGGGCGAAGGAGCAGTACTTC. It translates to CASSLGAKEQYF.

The table lists this clonotype with many counts. The chain uses TRBV5-1 and TRBJ2-7; 9 bases map to TRBD1. The V and J ends lost 0 bases and 5 bases, in that order; junction bases with no gene match: 6. The CDR3 covers 15 residues. Germline V gene data show CDR1 as SGHRS and CDR2 as YFSETQ. The CDR3 nucleotides are TGCGCCAGCAGCTTGGGAGGGGACAGGGTGAACGAGCAGTACTTC. This sequence encodes CASSLGGDRVNEQYF.

The V call is TRBV7-3, the J call TRBJ2-1; 9 bases match TRBD2. V trimming: 4 bases; J trimming: 6 bases; junction bases outside the gene matches: 7. The CDR3 runs to 15 residues. CDR1 SGHTA and CDR2 FQGTGA come from the germline V gene. The CDR3 protein is CASSSGLARANEQFF. In DNA, the CDR3 is TGTGCCAGCAGCTCTGGACTAGCGAGGGCCAATGAGCAGTTCTTC.

This clonotype was recorded at least ten times. The chain combines TRBV29-1 with TRBJ2-3, with D possibly matching TRBD1 (5 bases). The CDR3 is made up of 12 amino acids. Germline CDR1 is SQVTM and CDR2 is ANQGSEA. CDR3 protein: CGSTGLTDTQYF. In DNA, the CDR3 is TGCGGATCAACAGGCCTCACAGATACGCAGTATTTT.

This clonotype was detected many times. It may be a read error: a sequence one base away is much more abundant. V and J are TRBV6-2 or TRBV6-3 and TRBJ1-2, with TRBD1 matching over 8 bases. CDR1 is MNHEY and CDR2 is SVGEGT in the germline V gene. V shed 7 bases and J 3 bases; nucleotides not matched to a gene: 4. The CDR3 runs to 13 residues. CDR3 in amino acids: CASTPGQDYGYTF. The DNA for the CDR3 is TGTGCCAGCACCCCGGGACAGGACTATGGCTACACCTTC.

This clonotype was found many times. The chain recombines TRBV11-2 with TRBJ1-2; 8 nucleotides agree with TRBD1. Germline CDR1 and CDR2: SGHAT and FQNNGV. The CDR3 is 15 residues long. Trimming took 4 bases from V and 4 from J; bases not matched to a gene: 8. CDR3 sequence reads: CASSSTGTGAYGYTF. The CDR3 nucleotides are TGTGCCAGCAGCTCAACCGGGACAGGCGCCTATGGCTACACCTTC.

This clonotype was observed many times. The genes are TRBV19 and TRBJ2-1; 7 nucleotides match TRBD2. V dropped 5 bases and J dropped 0; count of bases not matched to a gene: 4. The CDR3 loop spans 15 amino acids. The germline V gene encodes CDR1 LNHDA and CDR2 SQIVND (reference sequence). The CDR3 DNA reads as TGTGCCAGTAGTGCGAGCGGGATCTCCTACAATGAGCAGTTCTTC. As protein: CASSASGISYNEQFF. Drawing the rest from reference TRBV19 and TRBJ2-1, the complete variable domain is DGGITQSPKYLFRKEGQNVTLSCEQNLNHDAMYWYRQDPGQGLRLIYYSQIVNDFQKGDIAEGYSVSREKKESFPLTVTSAQKNPTAFYLCASSASGISYNEQFFGPGTRLTVL.

The chain couples TRBV6-4 to TRBJ1-4; no clear D gene. The length of the CDR3 is 16 residues. Germline-derived CDR1 and CDR2 are MRHNA and SNTAGT. Trimming took off 1 base at V and 6 bases at J, with 15 bases between the two ends. The CDR3 DNA sequence: TGTGCCAGCAGTGACTACGAAAAGGGCGTTTATGAAAAACTGTTTTTT. Translation gives CASSDYEKGVYEKLFF.

In its sample, this clonotype was seen many times. The chain joins TRBV7-2 to TRBJ2-4, with D maybe TRBD1 (6 bases). Trimming took off 1 base at V and 3 bases at J, with 10 bases between the two ends. In germline, CDR1 is SGHTA, CDR2 FQGNSA. This CDR3 region has 15 residues. CDR3 amino acids: CASSLVLGGKNIQYF. The DNA for the CDR3 is TGTGCCAGCAGCTTAGTTTTAGGGGGCAAAAACATTCAGTACTTC.

This clonotype showed up many times. V and J are TRBV20-1 and TRBJ1-1; no clear D. V was pared by 3 bases and J by 4 bases, with 9 bases between. Per the germline V gene, CDR1 is DFQATT and CDR2 is SNEGSKA (reference sequence). The CDR3 covers 12 residues. CDR3 in amino acids: CSAREGFTEAFF. The CDR3 region has the DNA TGCAGTGCTAGGGAAGGGTTCACTGAAGCTTTCTTT.

The V and J genes are TRBV9 and TRBJ1-1, with 7 bases aligning to TRBD1. CDR1 and CDR2 from the germline V gene are SGDLS and YYNGEE. With 0 bases clipped from V and 1 base from J, the junction kept 3 bases outside the gene matches. The CDR3 spans 15 residues. CDR3 residues: CASSVGGQRNTEAFF. CDR3 nucleotide sequence: TGTGCCAGCAGCGTAGGGGGACAGAGGAACACTGAAGCTTTCTTT.

This clonotype was seen only a few times. This sequence joins TRBV10-2 and TRBJ2-1; D is uncertain. The CDR3 is 17 amino acids. The germline V gene encodes CDR1 WSHSY and CDR2 SAAADI. Trimming took 0 bases from V and 7 from J, leaving 19 bases between them. The DNA of the CDR3 is TGCGCCAGCAGTGAGTCTGTTTGGATGAACGGCAGGAATGAGCAGTTCTTC. This codes for CASSESVWMNGRNEQFF.

V and J are TRBV20-1 and TRBJ2-2; 9 bases map to TRBD2. Germline V CDR1 and CDR2: DFQATT, SNEGSKA (reference sequence). The V gene end was trimmed by 7 bases and the J gene end by 6 bases; junction bases not matched to a gene: 9. The CDR3 consists of 14 residues. The CDR3 coding sequence is TGCAGTGGTCAGAGCGGGAGGACCTCCGGGGAGCTGTTTTTT. It encodes CSGQSGRTSGELFF.

This clonotype has a count of ten or more. This chain joins TRBV20-1 and TRBJ1-1; 10 bases align to TRBD1. The CDR3 sequence is 14 residues long. Looked up from germline, CDR1 is DFQATT and CDR2 is SNEGSKA (reference sequence). Trimming cost V 5 bases and J 1 base; bases outside gene matches: 4. The CDR3, as DNA: TGCAGTGCTCCAGACAGGGGGCAGAACACTGAAGCTTTCTTT. Its protein product is CSAPDRGQNTEAFF.

This clonotype was picked up many times. The chain uses TRBV20-1 and TRBJ2-3, with TRBD1 identical over 8 bases. The V gene's germline CDR1 is DFQATT and CDR2 SNEGSKA (reference sequence). The CDR3 has 14 amino acids. V gave up 6 bases and J gave up 1 base; unmatched junction bases: 6. The chain's CDR3 is CSATPGQGTDTQYF. CDR3 coding DNA: TGCAGTGCGACACCGGGACAGGGCACAGATACGCAGTATTTT.

The chain couples TRBV7-9 to TRBJ2-1, with unresolved D. CDR3 length: 14 amino acids. The germline gives CDR1 SEHNR, CDR2 FQNEAQ (reference sequence). Trimming pared 5 bases from V and 10 bases from J, leaving 18 bases between. CDR3 residues: CASSRIIQRSEQFF. In DNA, the CDR3 is TGTGCCAGCAGCCGAATAATTCAGCGCTCGGAGCAGTTCTTC. Using reference TRBV7-9 and TRBJ2-1 for the parts outside the CDR3, the full variable domain is DTGVSQNPRHKITKRGQNVTFRCDPISEHNRLYWYRQTLGQGPEFLTYFQNEAQLEKSRLLSDRFSAERPKGSFSTLEIQRTEQGDSAMYLCASSRIIQRSEQFFGPGTRLTVL.

This clonotype showed up many times. In DNA, the CDR3 is TGCAGCGTTGGAAGTCGACTAGCGGGAGTGGGTGAGCAGTTCTTC. Its translation is CSVGSRLAGVGEQFF. V is TRBV29-1 and J is TRBJ2-1, with 12 bases matching TRBD2. The CDR3 is 15 amino acids. V was clipped by 4 bases and J by 9 bases; unmatched bases: 10. Germline V CDR1 and CDR2: SQVTM, ANQGSEA.

This clonotype has a count of ten or more. The rearrangement links TRBV19 to TRBJ2-1; 11 bases match TRBD2. This CDR3 is 15 amino acids long. Trimming cost V 7 bases and J 10 bases; bases outside gene matches: 12. Germline CDR1 is LNHDA and CDR2 is SQIVND (reference sequence). The CDR3, as DNA: TGTGCCAGTACCCCACTAGCGGGAGTTTTCAACGAGCAGTTCTTC. This gives the protein CASTPLAGVFNEQFF. The variable domain in full, completed from reference TRBV19 and TRBJ2-1, reads DGGITQSPKYLFRKEGQNVTLSCEQNLNHDAMYWYRQDPGQGLRLIYYSQIVNDFQKGDIAEGYSVSREKKESFPLTVTSAQKNPTAFYLCASTPLAGVFNEQFFGPGTRLTVL.

This clonotype showed up just once. V gene TRBV12-3 or TRBV12-4 combines with J gene TRBJ2-6, with 7 positions matching TRBD1. The ends lost 0 bases at V and 1 base at J; junction bases unmatched: 6. The CDR3 extends over 18 amino acids. CDR3 nucleotide sequence: TGTGCCAGCAGTTTAGCAGGACAGGTCGGGTCTGGGGCCAACGTCCTGACTTTC. Its protein product is CASSLAGQVGSGANVLTF.

This clonotype was recorded a few times. One end of the junction does not line up with germline, which may come from a read error. The CDR3 protein is CASSPIGNQETQYF. CDR3 DNA: TGTGCTAGCAGCCCTATCGGAAACCAAGAGACCCAGTACTTC. This chain uses TRBV7-7 with TRBJ2-5; D call uncertain. The CDR3 loop spans 14 amino acids. Germline V gene sequence: CDR1 SSHAT, CDR2 FNYEAQ (reference sequence).

This clonotype was picked up many times. J is TRBJ1-1 and V is TRBV10-3; weak D call: TRBD1 (5 bases). The CDR3 totals 14 residues. V lost 7 bases and J lost 0, with 12 bases in between. Germline CDR1 ENHRY, CDR2 SYGVKD. The CDR3 region is CAIKEQDMNTEAFF. The CDR3 DNA sequence: TGTGCCATCAAAGAACAGGATATGAACACTGAAGCTTTCTTT.

This clonotype appeared many times. The rearrangement links TRBV12-3 or TRBV12-4 to TRBJ2-7; no definite D call. Trimming cost V 4 bases and J 0 bases, with 10 bases left between them. The CDR3 is 14 residues long. The CDR3 reads CASSSYSYSYEQYF. The CDR3 nucleotides are TGTGCCAGCAGTTCTTACTCCTACTCCTACGAGCAGTACTTC.

A note on this clonotype: Since a much larger clone is just one base distant, this may be a read error. V is TRBV6-1 and J is TRBJ2-7; TRBD1 aligns across 10 bases. V trimming: 6 bases; J trimming: 2 bases; junction bases outside the gene matches: 7. The CDR3 is made up of 15 amino acids. The germline V gene has CDR1 MNHNS and CDR2 SASEGT. This chain's CDR3 is CASSSRTGGTYEQYF. The CDR3 coding sequence is TGTGCCAGCAGCTCCCGGACAGGGGGGACCTACGAGCAGTACTTC.

There are a few counts of this clonotype. The chain is built from TRBV12-3 or TRBV12-4 and TRBJ1-6; no reliable D call. Trimming cost V 2 bases and J 5 bases, with 4 bases left between them. The CDR3 covers 13 residues. The CDR3 DNA sequence: TGTGCCAGCAGTTTAATAGATAATTCACCCCTCCACTTT. Encoded protein: CASSLIDNSPLHF.

The chain employs TRBV20-1 and TRBJ1-1; D ambiguous. This CDR3 is built from 13 residues. The germline CDR1 and CDR2 sequences are DFQATT and SNEGSKA (reference sequence). V lost 0 bases and J 4 bases, leaving 9 bases between the germline ends. The chain's CDR3 is CSARDPRGTEAFF. CDR3 bases: TGCAGTGCTAGAGATCCCCGGGGCACTGAAGCTTTCTTT.